This TCR beta chain is drawn from a study of radiotherapy plus CTLA-4 blockade in lung cancer. Trimming at V came to 0 bases and at J to 12 bases, leaving 9 bases not matched to a gene. This CDR3 spans 16 amino acids. Germline V gene lookup returns CDR1 MNHEY and CDR2 SVGAGI. TCRdb keeps only in-frame clones here, not all; method: immunoSEQ multiplex PCR. Of around 31,000 clones listed, 60% to 80% were seen once; the top ten hold 7.5%. Sequenced here: peripheral blood, sampled from a patient treated with radiotherapy plus ipilimumab. The rearrangement uses TRBV6-5 and TRBJ2-1; 12 bases fit TRBD2. The source is a human donor with non-small cell lung cancer who had stable disease on radiotherapy plus ipilimumab. The CDR3 region has the DNA TGTGCCAGCAGTTACTCAAGACTAGCGGGGGACCCAGTGCAGTTCTTC. It encodes CASSYSRLAGDPVQFF.